Listed below are T cell receptor beta chains from one sample, sequenced in a study of graft-versus-host responses after intestinal transplantation. Libraries were prepared by immunoSEQ multiplex PCR; TCRdb keeps only in-frame clonotypes and omits some of them. The sample yields 10,000 to 15,000 clones, roughly 84% seen once. The specimen comprised PBMCs, sampled roughly 290 days after intestinal transplant. All receptors come from a human patient who received an intestinal transplant, so some T cells may come from the graft donor. The CDR3 runs from the conserved cysteine through the conserved F or W. D genes are given only for firm matches. Clone size appears in some rows only: once, few, many, or a class for an expanded clone.

DNA | CDR3 | J | D | V | size
TGTGCCAGCATAGGGTCTCAGCAAAAGTCCTACGAGCAGTACTTC | CASIGSQQKSYEQYF | TRBJ2-7 | NA | TRBV28 | NA
TGTGCCAGCAGCCCACAGGGGTCTGGGGCCAACGTCCTGACTTTC | CASSPQGSGANVLTF | TRBJ2-6 | TRBD1 | TRBV27 | NA
TGTGCCAGCAGCCACCCCGGGACTAGCAGTTACACCGGGGAGCTGTTTTTT | CASSHPGTSSYTGELFF | TRBJ2-2 | TRBD2 | TRBV5-6 | NA
TGTGCCAGCAGTTCAGGGGTGGCCGCCGGTCAAGAGACCCAGTACTTC | CASSSGVAAGQETQYF | TRBJ2-5 | NA | TRBV6-5 | NA
TGTGCCAGCACCCCTCAAGGGGACAGCACAGATACGCAGTATTTT | CASTPQGDSTDTQYF | TRBJ2-3 | NA | TRBV6-5 | NA
TGTGCCAGCATTTCACGTTGGGGTGGGGGGATGATAGGAGAGACCCAGTACTTC | CASISRWGGGMIGETQYF | TRBJ2-5 | NA | TRBV2 | NA
TGTGCCACCAGCAGAGATCCAGCTAATGAAAAACTGTTTTTT | CATSRDPANEKLFF | TRBJ1-4 | NA | TRBV15 | NA
TGCGCCAGCAGCTACGGGACAGGGGGCTCTGGAAACACCATATATTTT | CASSYGTGGSGNTIYF | TRBJ1-3 | TRBD1 | TRBV5-1 | NA
TGTGCCAGCAGTTTATGGGGTGGTGCGGAGACCCAGTACTTC | CASSLWGGAETQYF | TRBJ2-5 | NA | TRBV28 | once
TGTGCCAGCAGCTTAGCGGGCGCAGATACGCAGTATTTT | CASSLAGADTQYF | TRBJ2-3 | NA | TRBV5-4 | NA
TGTGCCAGTAGTATAGTTGCCGGGACACCCTATGGCTACACCTTC | CASSIVAGTPYGYTF | TRBJ1-2 | NA | TRBV19 | NA
TGTGCCAGTAGTATTCGGCTAGCGGGAGTATACGAGCAGTACTTC | CASSIRLAGVYEQYF | TRBJ2-7 | TRBD2 | TRBV19 | NA
TGTGCCAGCAGCTTAGGACAGGGCTCTAACTATGGCTACACCTTC | CASSLGQGSNYGYTF | TRBJ1-2 | TRBD1 | TRBV11-2 | NA
TGTGCCAGCAGCAAATACAGGGTCAGAACCGGGGAGCTGTTTTTT | CASSKYRVRTGELFF | TRBJ2-2 | NA | TRBV7-8 | NA
TGTGCCAGCAGCTTAGGGGACAGGGGGTACGAGCAGTACTTC | CASSLGDRGYEQYF | TRBJ2-7 | TRBD1 | TRBV11-2 | NA
TGTGCCAGCAGTCCCGGGACAGCTTTTTCCTCCTACGAGCAGTACTTC | CASSPGTAFSSYEQYF | TRBJ2-7 | TRBD1 | TRBV28 | NA
TGTGCCACCAGCAGAGAAAGGGGAGCGGGAGGGCGGAGGAGGTACGAGCAGTACTTC | CATSRERGAGGRRRYEQYF | TRBJ2-7 | TRBD2 | TRBV15 | once
TGTGCCAGCAGTGAAGCGACTAGCGGGAGTTACGAGCAGTACTTC | CASSEATSGSYEQYF | TRBJ2-7 | TRBD2 | TRBV6-1 | NA
TGTGCCAGCAGGGAGACAGGTACTGGAGCAGATACGCAGTATTTT | CASRETGTGADTQYF | TRBJ2-3 | NA | TRBV28 | NA
TGTGCCAGCTATCAACAGGGATATCAGCCCCAGCATTTT | CASYQQGYQPQHF | TRBJ1-5 | NA | TRBV6-1 | NA
TGTGCCAGCAGCGTAGAGGAGAGGACAGGGGGCGAATGGAGCAATCAGCCCCAGCATTTT | CASSVEERTGGEWSNQPQHF | TRBJ1-5 | TRBD1 | TRBV9 | NA
TGTGCCAGCGATAGCGGGGGGGCCTACGAGCAGTACTTC | CASDSGGAYEQYF | TRBJ2-7 | TRBD2 | TRBV28 | NA
TGCGCCAGCAGCCAAGAAAGGTGGGTTATGTTAGAAGCTTTCTTT | CASSQERWVMLEAFF | TRBJ1-1 | NA | TRBV4-3 | NA
TGCGCCAGCAGCTTGGCCGGGGTAGGCGTATTCAGACAGGCTCGCAATGAGCAGTTCTTC | CASSLAGVGVFRQARNEQFF | TRBJ2-1 | NA | TRBV5-1 | NA
TGTGCCAGCAGTTCCGGACGGAGCTATGGCTACACCTTC | CASSSGRSYGYTF | TRBJ1-2 | NA | TRBV28 | NA
TGTGCCAGCAGCTTAGCGTGGGCAGCCGAAAACATTCAGTACTTC | CASSLAWAAENIQYF | TRBJ2-4 | NA | TRBV11-2 | NA
TGTGCCAGCAGTTCAGTTGGGAGATCTGAGACCCAGTACTTC | CASSSVGRSETQYF | TRBJ2-5 | NA | TRBV27 | NA
TGTGCCAGTAGCGCAGTTGGCTACGAGCAGTACTTC | CASSAVGYEQYF | TRBJ2-7 | NA | TRBV19 | NA
TGTGCCAGCAGCTGGAACAGGGAGGAGACCCAGTACTTC | CASSWNREETQYF | TRBJ2-5 | NA | TRBV5-8 | NA
TGTGCCAGCAGCTCCGGAGCGGGAGGTCTCTACAATGAGCAGTTCTTC | CASSSGAGGLYNEQFF | TRBJ2-1 | TRBD2 | TRBV9 | NA
TGTGCCAGCAGCTTAGATTCACGGGGATTTGCCTACGAGCAGTACTTC | CASSLDSRGFAYEQYF | TRBJ2-7 | NA | TRBV7-8 | once
TGCGCCAGCAGCCACCTTTCCGGGACTAGCGGGATGGAAAACATTCAGTACTTC | CASSHLSGTSGMENIQYF | TRBJ2-4 | TRBD2 | TRBV4-1 | NA
TGTGCCAGCAGCTTAGTAGGCAGAGATAGTGAAAAACTGTTTTTT | CASSLVGRDSEKLFF | TRBJ1-4 | NA | TRBV7-9 | NA
TGCGCCAGCAGCCACATCAAAGCGGGATTATTCGCCGGGGAGCTGTTTTTT | CASSHIKAGLFAGELFF | TRBJ2-2 | TRBD2 | TRBV4-1 | NA
TGTGCCAGCAGCTTTACTAGCGGGAGGCCCAAGAGCTCCTACGAGCAGTACTTC | CASSFTSGRPKSSYEQYF | TRBJ2-7 | TRBD2 | TRBV7-9 | NA
TGTGCCAGCAGTTCCGGACTAGCGGTTGCCTACGAGCAGTACTTC | CASSSGLAVAYEQYF | TRBJ2-7 | TRBD2 | TRBV27 | NA
TGCGCCAGCAGTGAGGGACAGGGTTATTCACCCCTCCACTTT | CASSEGQGYSPLHF | TRBJ1-6 | TRBD1 | TRBV10-1 | NA
TGTGCCAGCAGCGGACGGACAGGGGACTCAACTAATGAAAAACTGTTTTTT | CASSGRTGDSTNEKLFF | TRBJ1-4 | TRBD1 | TRBV9 | NA
TGCAGCGTTTCGGGGGGCTTCAAAAACATTCAGTACTTC | CSVSGGFKNIQYF | TRBJ2-4 | NA | TRBV29-1 | once
TGTGCCTGGAGGCGCGGGGGAATTAAGTTCTACGAGCAGTACTTC | CAWRRGGIKFYEQYF | TRBJ2-7 | TRBD2 | TRBV30 | NA
TGCGCCAGCAGCCCGGCGGGCCTCCCCTACGAGCAGTACTTC | CASSPAGLPYEQYF | TRBJ2-7 | NA | TRBV10-2 | NA
TGTGCCAGCAGCTTAGAGTCCCAAGGCGATGAGCAGTTCTTC | CASSLESQGDEQFF | TRBJ2-1 | NA | TRBV11-3 | NA
TGTGCCAGCTCAGCAGGGGTCCCCGGGGAGCTGTTTTTT | CASSAGVPGELFF | TRBJ2-2 | NA | TRBV18 | NA
TGTGCCATCAGTGGCCGGGACTACAATGAGCAGTTCTTC | CAISGRDYNEQFF | TRBJ2-1 | NA | TRBV10-3 | NA
TGTGCCAGCAGCGCGACCGAAAGCAATGAGCAGTTCTTC | CASSATESNEQFF | TRBJ2-1 | NA | TRBV9 | NA
TGTGCCAGCAGCCCGACAGTCAATTCACCCCTCCACTTT | CASSPTVNSPLHF | TRBJ1-6 | NA | TRBV7-3 | NA
TGTGCCAGCAGCATAACAGGGGCCTTGAACACCGGGGAGCTGTTTTTT | CASSITGALNTGELFF | TRBJ2-2 | TRBD1 | TRBV7-3 | NA
TGTGCCAGCAGTTTATATGGGACAGGGTTCTACAATGAGCAGTTCTTC | CASSLYGTGFYNEQFF | TRBJ2-1 | TRBD1 | TRBV28 | NA
TGTGCCGCGGGGCCAGGGTTGAACACTGAAGCTTTCTTT | CAAGPGLNTEAFF | TRBJ1-1 | NA | TRBV2 | NA
TGTGCCAGCAGCTTTAGTCAGGGGGGTAGGAATGAGCAGTTCTTC | CASSFSQGGRNEQFF | TRBJ2-1 | NA | TRBV7-8 | NA
TGTGCCAGCAGCCCCGGACTAGCGGGAGAGACCCAGTACTTC | CASSPGLAGETQYF | TRBJ2-5 | TRBD2 | TRBV7-3 | NA
TGTGCCAGCAGTCTACATATGAACACTGAAGCTTTCTTT | CASSLHMNTEAFF | TRBJ1-1 | NA | TRBV28 | NA
TGTGCCAGCAGCTTACGCGGGAGGGGGACAGATACGCAGTATTTT | CASSLRGRGTDTQYF | TRBJ2-3 | TRBD2 | TRBV7-8 | NA